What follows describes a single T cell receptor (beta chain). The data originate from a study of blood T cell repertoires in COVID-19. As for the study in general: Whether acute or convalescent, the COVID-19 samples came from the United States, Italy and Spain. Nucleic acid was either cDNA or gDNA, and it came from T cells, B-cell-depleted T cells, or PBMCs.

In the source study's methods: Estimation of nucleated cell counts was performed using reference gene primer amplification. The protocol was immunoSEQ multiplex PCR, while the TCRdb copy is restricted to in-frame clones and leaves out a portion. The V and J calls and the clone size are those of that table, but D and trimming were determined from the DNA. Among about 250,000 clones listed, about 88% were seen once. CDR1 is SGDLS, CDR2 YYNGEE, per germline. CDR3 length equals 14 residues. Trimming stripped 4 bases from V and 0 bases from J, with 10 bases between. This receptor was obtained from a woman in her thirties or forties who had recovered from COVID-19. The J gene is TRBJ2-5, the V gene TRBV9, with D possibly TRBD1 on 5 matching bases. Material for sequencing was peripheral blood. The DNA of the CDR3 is TGTGCCAGCAGCAAGACAGCGTACCAAGAGACCCAGTACTTC. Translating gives CASSKTAYQETQYF.